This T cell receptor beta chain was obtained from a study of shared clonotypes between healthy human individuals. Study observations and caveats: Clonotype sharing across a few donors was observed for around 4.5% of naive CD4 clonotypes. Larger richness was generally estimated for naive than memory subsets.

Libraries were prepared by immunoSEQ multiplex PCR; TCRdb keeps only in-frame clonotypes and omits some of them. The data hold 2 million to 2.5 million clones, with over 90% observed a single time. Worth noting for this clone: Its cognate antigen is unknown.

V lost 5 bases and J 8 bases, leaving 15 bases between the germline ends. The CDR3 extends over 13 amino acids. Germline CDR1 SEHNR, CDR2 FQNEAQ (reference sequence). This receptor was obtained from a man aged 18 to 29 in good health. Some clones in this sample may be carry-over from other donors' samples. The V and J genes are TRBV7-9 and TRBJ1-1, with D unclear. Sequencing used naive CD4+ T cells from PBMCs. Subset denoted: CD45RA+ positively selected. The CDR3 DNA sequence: TGTGCCAGCAGCCAGATCGGGGAAGGAGAAGCTTTCTTT. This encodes CASSQIGEGEAFF.